The sequence of this TCR beta chain was determined in a study of shared clonotypes between healthy human individuals (dated by TCRdb to the early 2020s). At the level of the whole study: Three men and a couple of women, aged 18 to 49 years, made up the cohort. To estimate repertoire size and how much clonotype sharing occurs between individuals, the study deeply sequenced the blood TCR repertoires of roughly 5 healthy adults. Per donor, leukapheresis produced somewhere between about 0.9 and 10 billion PBMCs. For each donor, CD4 naive and CD4 memory were each run on three plates, CD8 naive on two plates, and CD8 memory on one plate. Libraries were prepared and TCR repertoires were sequenced by different laboratories using diverse techniques, in order to increase sequencing depth and limit assay-specific biases. Overall study results and their limits: Sampling was restricted to blood, and TCR repertoires in tissues likely differ from the TCR repertoires found in blood. When a handful of donors were compared, the shared fraction of clonotypes was around 5.1% for naive CD4, around 3.6% for naive CD8, 2% to 2.5% for memory CD4, and less than 0.5% for memory CD8. Rarefaction of sorted-subset datasets indicated incomplete sequencing despite the large sequencing depth. Compared with non-shared clonotypes, the clonotypes found in all four sorted-subset donors had higher generation probabilities. Pairwise subsampling indicated that sequencing depth was expected to affect the degree of clonotype sharing among donors. Estimated clonotype richness was generally larger for naive than for memory subsets. Because the study included a small number of donors, the genetic and exposure-history diversity represented was limited.

With respect to this clone: The target of this receptor is not known. No clone much larger than this one lies a single base away; base qualities are absent.

Using the deep immunoSEQ assay, multiplex PCR amplified TCR CDR3 regions from genomic DNA. Genomic DNA extracted from each cell subset was distributed evenly over all wells of several immunoSEQ 96-well plates, and each plate served as one replicate. Each replicate PCR for sorted subsets received about 0.2 ug genomic DNA, equal to about 29,000 T cell genomes. The purified libraries were quantified using a Qubit 3.0 fluorometer, sized with a Bioanalyzer 2100, and then quantified again using the KAPA Library Quantification kit. Each immunoSEQ 96-well plate was sequenced on its own single-read 150-cycle Illumina NextSeq 550 flow cell. On the study's bioinformatics: Because the immunoSEQ output held only junctional sequences and lacked quality scores, the filtering could not match the filtering applied to full-length reads. To assign V/J genes and CDR3, sequences were annotated against IMGT germline references using PyIR, a Python wrapper for IgBLAST v1.9. Reads were removed for weak V/J assignments (E-value above 1e-6), missing CDR3, stop codons, out-of-frame junctions, or ambiguous translated residues. A V3J clonotype was defined by an identical inferred V gene, J gene, and CDR3 amino acid sequence. To compute the percentage overlap between repertoires, the number of shared unique clonotypes was divided by the size of the smaller repertoire. Repertoire richness was assessed with RTK rarefaction, the Chao1 estimator, and Recon v2.1 estimates of unobserved clonotypes. Generation probabilities were computed with OLGA for all TCRbeta clonotypes obtained by the gDNA method from four donors. The source is immuneACCESS, and TCRdb retained only in-frame sequences with V and J called. Part of the clones is not carried over; for the studies checked, unresolved V genes explain less than half of this, and the remainder is unexplained. For V, J and clone size, that table is used; D and trimming come from the DNA. The sample table contains 850,000 to 1,200,000 clones; only one count was recorded for about 70% of them. 1.5% of the sample is taken by the ten largest.

The donors were healthy, HIV-negative adults with no recently reported acute infections or vaccinations. Every donor was a Caucasian adult residing in Nashville, Tennessee, USA. CD4+ T cells were enriched by magnetic negative selection; naive cells were then positively selected on CD45RA, and the negative fraction formed the memory subset. After blood collection by leukapheresis, PBMCs were isolated using Ficoll-Histopaque density gradient centrifugation and then cryopreserved in the vapor phase of liquid nitrogen. Analytical flow cytometry was used to check the purity and quantity of each magnetically sorted T cell population. Genomic DNA was isolated from every sorted fraction and measured by UV absorbance on a Nanodrop 2000c. The receptor was isolated from a man between 18 and 35 years old in good health. Sequencing used memory CD4+ T cells sorted from blood. What this sample's cell subset or site label stands for: CD45RA-negative fraction.

The DNA sequence is TGTGCCAGCAGCGGAGGAACAGGGGGCTCTAATGAGCAGTTCTTC. The encoded protein is CASSGGTGGSNEQFF. The sequence links TRBV9 to TRBJ2-1, and TRBD1 aligns with 9 junction nucleotides. The CDR3 runs 15 amino acids, cysteine and phenylalanine included. CDR3 DNA is the only sequence kept; it has 45 bases, read in frame from the first base. Trimming takes 3 bases off V and 7 bases off J; junction bases not matched to a gene: 8. For CDR1 and CDR2, the germline V gene lists SGDLS and YYNGEE.